This entry concerns a single T cell receptor (beta chain). These data belong to a study of blood T cell repertoires in COVID-19. Assay: immunoSEQ multiplex PCR; the TCRdb copy retains only in-frame clones and omits some. The sample has about 310,000 clones, around 86% seen once. The germline CDR1 and CDR2 sequences are SGHRS and YFSETQ. The V end was cut by 4 bases, the J end by 4 bases, with 24 bases between. The CDR3 sequence is 17 residues long. The genes are TRBV5-1 and TRBJ2-7, with D perhaps matching TRBD1 (6 bases). Sequencing input: peripheral blood. This sequence originates from a man aged 50-60 years with active or convalescent COVID-19. Here the CDR3 DNA reads TGCGCCAGCAGCACGTGGACAGCCAAGTCCCCGTATTACGAGCAGTACTTC. This encodes CASSTWTAKSPYYEQYF. Based on the CDR3 plus reference TRBV5-1 and TRBJ2-7, the full variable domain is KAGVTQTPRYLIKTRGQQVTLSCSPISGHRSVSWYQQTPGQGLQFLFEYFSETQRNKGNFPGRFSGRQFSNSRSEMNVSTLELGDSALYLCASSTWTAKSPYYEQYFGPGTRLTVT.